What follows are 22 T cell receptor beta chains derived from one specimen sequenced in a study of blood T cell repertoires in COVID-19. The data were produced by immunoSEQ multiplex PCR, yet TCRdb's version contains in-frame clones alone and is incomplete. Here the sample spans fewer than 250,000 clones, 80% to 90% being singletons. Sequenced: PBMCs or T cells enriched from blood (not recorded which). The receptors originated from a woman between 40 and 55 years old with acute COVID-19.

As regards this clone: The junction departs from the called germline gene at one end, perhaps through a read error. The genes are TRBV6-2 or TRBV6-3 and TRBJ2-5, with D possibly TRBD2 on 5 matching bases. CDR1 is MNHEY, CDR2 SVGEGT, per germline. The CDR3 is made up of 12 amino acids. The DNA of the CDR3 is TGTGCCAGCAGCTACTGGAGGGAGACCCAGTACTTC. Translation: CASSYWRETQYF.

The chain uses TRBV19 and TRBJ1-5; maybe TRBD1 (6 bases). Germline values: CDR1 LNHDA, CDR2 SQIVND (reference sequence). V dropped 3 bases and J dropped 6 bases, with 24 bases sitting between them. The CDR3 is made up of 18 amino acids. The CDR3 sequence is CASSMVEGARGSAQPQHF. The CDR3 DNA reads as TGTGCCAGTAGTATGGTGGAAGGAGCCAGGGGATCAGCTCAGCCCCAGCATTTT.

The gene calls are TRBV28 and TRBJ1-6, with 9 bases lining up with TRBD1. V was clipped by 5 bases and J by 7 bases; unmatched bases: 9. This CDR3 contains 16 residues. Per the germline V gene, CDR1 is MDHEN and CDR2 is SYDVKM. CDR3 coding DNA: TGTGCCAGCAGTCCTGAAGGACAGGGGAAAAATTCACCCCTCCACTTT. As protein: CASSPEGQGKNSPLHF.

This chain links TRBV28 with TRBJ1-1; D is unclear. V shed 6 bases and J shed 3 bases, with 8 bases lying between them. Germline CDR1 reads MDHEN; CDR2 reads SYDVKM. CDR3 length: 12 residues. CDR3 in DNA: TGTGCCAGCAGGCTCACTTACACTGAAGCTTTCTTT. Translating gives CASRLTYTEAFF.

This clone was observed a handful of times. The J gene is TRBJ2-7, the V gene TRBV4-3; tentatively, D is TRBD2 (6 bases). Germline V gene sequence: CDR1 LGHNA, CDR2 YSLEER. The CDR3 contains 16 residues. Deletions cut 0 bases from V and 6 bases from J, with 18 bases between. In nucleotides, the CDR3 is TGCGCCAGCAGCCAAGAGTTGGGGACTCCCCCGCGCGAGCAGTACTTC. Encoded protein: CASSQELGTPPREQYF.

J is TRBJ1-6 and V is TRBV28; weak D call: TRBD1 (6 bases). This CDR3 contains 14 residues. Per the germline V gene, CDR1 is MDHEN and CDR2 is SYDVKM. The V and J ends lost 5 bases and 7 bases respectively, with 12 bases between them. CDR3 coding DNA: TGTGCCAGCAGTCCGCCGGGACAAAATTCACCCCTCCACTTT. Protein: CASSPPGQNSPLHF.

The sample holds one count of this clone. The chain carries TRBV28 and TRBJ1-2; D is ambiguous. Trimming shortened V by 5 bases and J by 6 bases, and 22 bases separated the two germline ends. The CDR3 is made up of 16 amino acids. Germline V lookup: CDR1 MDHEN, CDR2 SYDVKM. The CDR3 loop is CASSLLWPPLLNGYTF. The CDR3 DNA reads as TGTGCCAGCAGTCTCCTGTGGCCCCCTCTTCTTAATGGCTACACCTTC.

This clone was counted a few times. This chain uses TRBV2 with TRBJ2-1; tentatively, D is TRBD2 (6 bases). With 10 bases removed from V and 5 bases from J, the gap between germline ends came to 21 bases. Germline V lookup: CDR1 SNHLY, CDR2 FYNNEI. This CDR3 spans 15 amino acids. The CDR3 loop reads CATRREFLRDNEQFF. The CDR3 DNA reads TGTGCCACGCGTCGGGAGTTCTTGCGTGACAATGAGCAGTTCTTC.

V usage is TRBV3-1 (or the pseudogene TRBV3-2) and J usage is TRBJ2-7; 8 bases map to TRBD2. This CDR3 is built from 12 residues. The V and J ends lost 7 bases and 3 bases, in that order; junction bases with no gene match: 2. CDR1 is LGHDT, CDR2 YNNKEL, per germline (reference sequence). The CDR3 reads CASIGRGYEQYF. The CDR3 DNA reads as TGTGCCAGCATCGGGAGGGGCTACGAGCAGTACTTC.

V usage is TRBV7-9 and J usage is TRBJ1-2; 7 bases fit TRBD1. The CDR3 has 14 residues. V gave up 1 base and J gave up 6 bases; unmatched junction bases: 5. Germline-derived CDR1 and CDR2 are SEHNR and FQNEAQ (reference sequence). CDR3 sequence reads: CASSLGEGAHGYTF. The DNA of the CDR3 is TGTGCCAGCAGCTTAGGAGAGGGGGCCCATGGCTACACCTTC.

The CDR3 coding sequence is TGTGCCAGCAGTGCACAGGACAGGGCCTACTATGGCTACACCTTC. Translating it yields CASSAQDRAYYGYTF. This chain uses TRBV28 with TRBJ1-2, with TRBD1 identical over 8 bases. This CDR3 has 15 residues. V lost 5 bases and J lost 3; bases outside the gene matches: 8. Germline assignment: CDR1 MDHEN and CDR2 SYDVKM.

The rearrangement links TRBV28 to TRBJ2-3, with D perhaps TRBD2 (5 bases). Germline CDR1 and CDR2: MDHEN and SYDVKM. V shed 8 bases and J shed 0 bases, with 12 bases lying between them. The CDR3 sequence is 14 residues long. The CDR3 DNA sequence: TGTGCCAGCCGTAGCGCCGCTAGCACAGATACGCAGTATTTT. Residues: CASRSAASTDTQYF.

The gene calls are TRBV10-3 and TRBJ2-7; the D gene is possibly TRBD2 (6 bases). CDR1 and CDR2 (germline): ENHRY, SYGVKD. Trimming pared 0 bases from V and 4 bases from J, leaving 10 bases between. This CDR3 contains 14 residues. CDR3 DNA sequence: TGTGCCATCAGTGAGTCGTGGGGAGGTTACGAGCAGTACTTC. Protein: CAISESWGGYEQYF.

The chain carries TRBV11-2 and TRBJ2-1; TRBD2 is a possible D gene (5 bases). Germline lookup yields CDR1 SGHAT and CDR2 FQNNGV. Trimming removed 3 bases from V and 0 bases from J, with 9 bases in between. This CDR3 is 15 amino acids long. CDR3 bases: TGTGCCAGCAGCTTCGGGGAAAGCTCCTACAATGAGCAGTTCTTC. Translating it yields CASSFGESSYNEQFF.

The chain carries TRBV6-2 or TRBV6-3 and TRBJ2-3; tentative D call: TRBD1 (6 bases). V was clipped by 2 bases and J by 2 bases, with 14 bases between them. CDR1 is MNHEY and CDR2 is SVGEGT in the germline V gene. The CDR3 extends over 16 amino acids. The DNA of the CDR3 is TGTGCCAGCAGTTACAAACAGGGTTTGTTCACAGATACGCAGTATTTT. It is translated as CASSYKQGLFTDTQYF.

This clone was picked up one time. One junction end disagrees with the germline gene, perhaps due to a read error. The chain is built from TRBV6-5 and TRBJ2-3; TRBD2 matches 7 bases. CDR3 length: 11 amino acids. Germline lookup yields CDR1 MNHEY and CDR2 SVGAGI. The CDR3 sequence is CASSYGMGGDF. CDR3 DNA sequence: TGTGCCAGCAGTTACGGGATGGGGGGGGATTTT.

This clone was seen a single time. V and J are TRBV7-2 and TRBJ2-5, with D perhaps TRBD2 (5 bases). Trimming cost V 6 bases and J 4 bases, with 15 bases left between them. This CDR3 has 14 residues. Germline V lookup: CDR1 SGHTA, CDR2 FQGNSA. CDR3 nucleotide sequence: TGTGCCAGCAGACCCGGGAATATGGGAGAGACCCAGTACTTC. Translated, it gives CASRPGNMGETQYF.

The V gene is TRBV5-5, the J gene TRBJ2-2, with 7 bases fitting TRBD2. The junction had 15 bases not matched to a gene; V was cut back by 4 bases and J by 6 bases. Germline V gene lookup returns CDR1 SGHKS and CDR2 YYEKEE (reference sequence). CDR3 length: 17 residues. The CDR3 reads CASSRGGGSWGAGELFF. The CDR3 DNA reads TGTGCCAGCAGCCGCGGGGGAGGGTCCTGGGGAGCCGGGGAGCTGTTTTTT.

V and J are TRBV28 and TRBJ2-2; possible D gene TRBD1, 6 bases. The CDR3 contains 15 residues. V lost 8 bases and J lost 4, with 17 bases in between. The germline gives CDR1 MDHEN, CDR2 SYDVKM. The CDR3 nucleotides read TGTGCCAGCTTTCCAGGACAGACCCCCACCGGGGAGCTGTTTTTT. This codes for CASFPGQTPTGELFF.

This chain links TRBV19 with TRBJ1-5; D is perhaps TRBD1 (5 bases). The germline gives CDR1 LNHDA, CDR2 SQIVND (reference sequence). The CDR3 sequence is 16 residues long. V lost 2 bases to trimming and J lost 1 base, with 12 bases between them. This chain's CDR3 is CASSINRRGSNQPQHF. The CDR3 DNA follows: TGTGCCAGTAGTATAAACAGGAGAGGAAGCAATCAGCCCCAGCATTTT. Based on the CDR3 plus reference TRBV19 and TRBJ1-5, the full variable domain is DGGITQSPKYLFRKEGQNVTLSCEQNLNHDAMYWYRQDPGQGLRLIYYSQIVNDFQKGDIAEGYSVSREKKESFPLTVTSAQKNPTAFYLCASSINRRGSNQPQHFGDGTRLSIL.

V gene TRBV7-2 combines with J gene TRBJ2-1; TRBD2 agrees at 9 bases. This CDR3 has 15 amino acids. Germline-derived CDR1 and CDR2 are SGHTA and FQGNSA. V shed 5 bases and J 5 bases; nucleotides not matched to a gene: 7. CDR3 in DNA: TGTGCCAGCAGCCCCGGGACTAGCCTAAACAATGAGCAGTTCTTC. Translated: CASSPGTSLNNEQFF.

This rearrangement joins TRBV4-1 to TRBJ1-2; D is undetermined. The length of the CDR3 is 15 residues. In germline, CDR1 is MGHRA, CDR2 YSYEKL. Trimming pared 4 bases from V and 4 bases from J, leaving 16 bases between. In DNA, the CDR3 is TGCGCCAGCAGCCCCATCGCGAATCCTTTCTATGGCTACACCTTC. Translation: CASSPIANPFYGYTF.